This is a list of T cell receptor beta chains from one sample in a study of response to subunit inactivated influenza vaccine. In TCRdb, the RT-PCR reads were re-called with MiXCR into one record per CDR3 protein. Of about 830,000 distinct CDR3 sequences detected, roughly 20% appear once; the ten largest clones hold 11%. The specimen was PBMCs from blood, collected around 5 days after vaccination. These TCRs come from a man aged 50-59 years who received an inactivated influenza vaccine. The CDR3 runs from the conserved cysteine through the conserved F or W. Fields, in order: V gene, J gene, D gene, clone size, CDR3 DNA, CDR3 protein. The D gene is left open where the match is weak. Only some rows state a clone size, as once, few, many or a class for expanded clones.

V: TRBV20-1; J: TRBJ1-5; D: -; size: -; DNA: TGCAGTGCTAGAGAAAGCAGGGGCGATCAGCCCCAGCATTTT; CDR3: CSARESRGDQPQHF
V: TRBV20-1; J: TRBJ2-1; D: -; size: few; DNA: TGCAGTGCTATGTTCAGGGCTTTCGGTGAGCAGTTCTTC; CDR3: CSAMFRAFGEQFF
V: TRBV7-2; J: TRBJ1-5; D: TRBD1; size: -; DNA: TGTGCCAGCAGCTTAGAACGCGGGACAGGTCAGCCCCAGCATTTT; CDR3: CASSLERGTGQPQHF
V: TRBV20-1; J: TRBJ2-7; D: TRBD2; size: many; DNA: TGCAGTGCCCGGGGGGGGACTAGCGGGACCGCTGGTCACGAGCAGTACTTC; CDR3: CSARGGTSGTAGHEQYF
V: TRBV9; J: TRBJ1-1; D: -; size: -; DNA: TGTGCCAGCAGCGTAGTTGCAGGAATGAACACTGAAGCTTTCTTT; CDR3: CASSVVAGMNTEAFF
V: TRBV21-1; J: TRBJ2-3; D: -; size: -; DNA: TGTGCCAGCAGCAACCCTGAGGGACTAGCGGACACAGATACGCAGTATTTT; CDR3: CASSNPEGLADTDTQYF
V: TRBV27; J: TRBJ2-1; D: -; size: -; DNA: TGTGCCAGCAGTTTATCGCGCACCTACAATGAGCAGTTCTTC; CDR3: CASSLSRTYNEQFF
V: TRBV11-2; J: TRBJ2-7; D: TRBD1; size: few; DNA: TGTGCCAGCAGCATTTTAGGGGACAGGGCCTACGAGCAGTACTTC; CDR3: CASSILGDRAYEQYF
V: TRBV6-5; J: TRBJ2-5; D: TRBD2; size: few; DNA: TGTGCCAGCAGTTGGGCCTCGACGCGGGGGGAGACCCAGTACTTC; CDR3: CASSWASTRGETQYF
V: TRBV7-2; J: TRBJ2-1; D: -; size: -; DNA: TGTGCCAGCAGCTTAGGGTCGACAGGTGAGCAGTTCTTC; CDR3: CASSLGSTGEQFF
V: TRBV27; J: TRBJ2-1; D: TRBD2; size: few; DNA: TGTGCCAGCAGTTTGGGAATAACTAGCGGGAGTCGAAATGAGCAGTTCTTC; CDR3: CASSLGITSGSRNEQFF
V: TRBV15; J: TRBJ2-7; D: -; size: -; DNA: TGTGCCACCAGCAGAGACGCCGGGACGGTAAGCTCCTACGAGCAGTACTTC; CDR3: CATSRDAGTVSSYEQYF
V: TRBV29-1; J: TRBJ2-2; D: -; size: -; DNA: TGCAGCGTTGAAACAGCCTTGAACACCGGGGAGCTGTTTTTT; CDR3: CSVETALNTGELFF
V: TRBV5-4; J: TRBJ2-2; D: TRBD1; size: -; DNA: TGTGCCAGCAGCGACGGGACAGGGGGAGTCACCGGGGAGCTGTTTTTT; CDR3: CASSDGTGGVTGELFF
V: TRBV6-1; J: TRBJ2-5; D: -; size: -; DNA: TGTGCCAGCAGTTTTTTCGAGGGGGGGGGAGAGACCCAGTACTTC; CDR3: CASSFFEGGGETQYF
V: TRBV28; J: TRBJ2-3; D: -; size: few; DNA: TGTGCCAGCAGTTCGGACGGTTCCTGGGGTACGCAGTATTTT; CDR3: CASSSDGSWGTQYF
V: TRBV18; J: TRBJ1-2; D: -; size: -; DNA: TGTGCCAGCTCACCACCGGGGGTGGTGGACTATGGCTACACCTTC; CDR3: CASSPPGVVDYGYTF
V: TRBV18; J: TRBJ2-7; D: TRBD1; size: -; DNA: TGTGCCAGCTCACCTCTTATCCGGGACAGGGAGGACGAGCAGTACTTC; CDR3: CASSPLIRDREDEQYF
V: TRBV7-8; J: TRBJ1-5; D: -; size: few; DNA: TGTGCCAGCAGCTTAGAGGGGGGATATTATCAGCCCCAGCATTTT; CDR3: CASSLEGGYYQPQHF
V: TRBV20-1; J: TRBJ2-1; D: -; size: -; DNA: TGCAGTGCGACCCAGCCTTTGGGGGCGCAGTTCTTC; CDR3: CSATQPLGAQFF
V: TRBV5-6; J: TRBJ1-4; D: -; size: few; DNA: TGTGCCAGCAGAGGGGGGTCTCATGAAAAACTGTTTTTT; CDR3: CASRGGSHEKLFF
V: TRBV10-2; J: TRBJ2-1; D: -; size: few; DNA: TGCGCCAGCAACGGCCTGGACCAGCACTCCTACAATGAGCAGTTCTTC; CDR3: CASNGLDQHSYNEQFF
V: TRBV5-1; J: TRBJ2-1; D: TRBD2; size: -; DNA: TGCGCCAGCAGCCTAGCGGGAGCGTGGTCCTACAATGAGCAGTTCTTC; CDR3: CASSLAGAWSYNEQFF
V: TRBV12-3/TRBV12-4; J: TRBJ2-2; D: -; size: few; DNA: TGTGCCAGCAGTAGTCAGGGGTCGGGCGGGGAGCTGTTTTTT; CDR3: CASSSQGSGGELFF
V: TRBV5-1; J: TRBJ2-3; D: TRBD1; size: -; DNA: TGCGCCAGCAGCAAAGACAGGGGGCCTGGCACAGATACGCAGTATTTT; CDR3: CASSKDRGPGTDTQYF
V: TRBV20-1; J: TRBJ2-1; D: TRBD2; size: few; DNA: TGCAGTGCTAGAAAACCGGGACGGGAGGATGAGCAGTTCTTC; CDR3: CSARKPGREDEQFF
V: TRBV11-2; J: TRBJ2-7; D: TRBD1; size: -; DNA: TGTGCCAGCAGCGCCCCCGGGACAGGGATAGGCGAGCAGTACTTC; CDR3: CASSAPGTGIGEQYF
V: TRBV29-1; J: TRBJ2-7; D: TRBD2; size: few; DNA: TGCAGCGTTGCGCAGGGAGGGTACTACGAGCAGTACTTC; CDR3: CSVAQGGYYEQYF
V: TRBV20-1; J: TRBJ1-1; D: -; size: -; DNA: TGCAGTGCCACCAGGGAGTCGAACACTGAAGCTTTCTTT; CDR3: CSATRESNTEAFF
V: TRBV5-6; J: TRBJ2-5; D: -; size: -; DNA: TGTGCCAGCAGCTTGTACCAAAATCGAGAGACCCAGTACTTC; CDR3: CASSLYQNRETQYF
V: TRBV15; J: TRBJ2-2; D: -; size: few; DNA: TGTGCCACCAGCAGAGATGGAGTGATGAACACCGGGGAGCTGTTTTTT; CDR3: CATSRDGVMNTGELFF
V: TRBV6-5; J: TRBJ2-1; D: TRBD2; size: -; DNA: TGTGCCAGCAGTTACTCTCTAGCGGGGGCCTACAATGAGCAGTTCTTC; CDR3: CASSYSLAGAYNEQFF
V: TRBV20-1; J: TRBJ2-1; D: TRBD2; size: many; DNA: TGCAGTGCTATCTCAACCCGGGGGACTATTCGAAATGAGCAGTTCTTC; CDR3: CSAISTRGTIRNEQFF
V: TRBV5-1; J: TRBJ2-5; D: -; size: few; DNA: TGCGCCAGCAGCTTGGGAGTCGCGGGGATCGGAGAGACCCAGTACTTC; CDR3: CASSLGVAGIGETQYF
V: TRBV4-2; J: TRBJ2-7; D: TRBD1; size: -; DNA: TGTGCCAGCAGCCAAGCCCGTACAGGGGTCTCCTACGAGCAGTACTTC; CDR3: CASSQARTGVSYEQYF
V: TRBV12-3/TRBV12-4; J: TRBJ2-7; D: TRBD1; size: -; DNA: TGTGCCAGCAGCAATAGACAGGGGGCGAGCGAGCAGTACTTC; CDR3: CASSNRQGASEQYF